One sample yielded the 7 T cell receptor beta chains listed below, sequenced in a study of CD8 T cells in Susac syndrome. RNA, at roughly 0.45 to 1 ug, was reverse transcribed with random hexamers. Each CDR3 protein is one row after TCRdb ran MiXCR on the immunoSEQ multiplex PCR reads. The sample lists more than 100,000 distinct CDR3 sequences; roughly 80% were seen once. The sample consisted of CD8+ T cells from PBMCs. These receptors all stem from a human donor with multiple sclerosis.

The chain recombines TRBV10-3 with TRBJ2-7; D assignment may be TRBD1 or TRBD2 (5 bases each). V lost 2 bases and J 2 bases, leaving 10 bases between the germline ends. The CDR3 has 14 residues. Germline values: CDR1 ENHRY, CDR2 SYGVKD. In nucleotides, the CDR3 is TGTGCCATCAGTGAGGGGGACCGACCCTACGAGCAGTACGTC. As protein: CAISEGDRPYEQYV.

The rearrangement uses TRBV6-5 and TRBJ1-5; 7 positions match TRBD1. Germline V lookup: CDR1 MNHEY, CDR2 SVGAGI. The CDR3 is 18 residues long. The J segment lost 1 base and the V segment lost 4 bases, leaving 13 bases of the junction unmatched. Here the CDR3 DNA reads TGTGCCAGCAGTTCACGACAGGGCGAGGATATGAGCAATCAGCCCCAGCATTTT. The encoded protein is CASSSRQGEDMSNQPQHF.

V and J are TRBV9 and TRBJ2-6, with D maybe TRBD2 (5 bases). Germline CDR1 is SGDLS and CDR2 is YYNGEE. This CDR3 region has 15 residues. The V gene lost 5 bases and the J gene lost 2 bases, with 11 bases spanning the gap. The CDR3 DNA sequence: TGTGCCAGCAGAGGAGGATTTGCTGGGGCCAACGTCCTGACTTTC. Translated: CASRGGFAGANVLTF.

This clonotype appeared a single time. As DNA, the CDR3 is TGTGCCAGCAGTTTATCGGGGCGGGGTACGTATACGCAGTATTTT. Translating it yields CASSLSGRGTYTQYF. The V and J genes are TRBV27 and TRBJ2-3, with D perhaps TRBD2 (6 bases). The CDR3 is made up of 15 amino acids. The germline CDR1 and CDR2 sequences are MNHEY and SMNVEV (reference sequence). With 0 bases removed from V and 7 bases from J, the gap between germline ends came to 14 bases.

This rearrangement joins TRBV30 to TRBJ1-5; 12 bases are a match to TRBD1. CDR1 is GTSNPN, CDR2 SVGIG, per germline (reference sequence). The CDR3 has 19 residues. J was trimmed by 0 bases and V by 0 bases; bases with no gene match: 9. For the CDR3, the DNA is TGTGCCTGGAGTGTAAATGGGGACAGGGGGCTTCCTAGCAATCAGCCCCAGCATTTT. Protein product: CAWSVNGDRGLPSNQPQHF.

The chain employs TRBV11-3 and TRBJ2-7; D unresolved. The V gene lost 0 bases and the J gene lost 3 bases, with 6 bases spanning the gap. Per germline, CDR1 SGHNT and CDR2 YENEEA. The CDR3 has 13 residues. The CDR3 DNA reads as TGTGCCAGCAGCTTAGAATGGGGCTACGAGCAGTACGTC. Residues: CASSLEWGYEQYV.

The rearrangement joins TRBV10-3 to TRBJ1-4; D not resolved. The germline V gene has CDR1 ENHRY and CDR2 SYGVKD. There are 17 residues in the CDR3. Trimming shortened V by 2 bases and J by 4 bases, and 17 bases separated the two germline ends. The CDR3 here is CAISESKSGGINEKLFF. The DNA for the CDR3 is TGTGCCATCAGTGAGAGTAAATCGGGCGGTATTAATGAAAAACTGTTTTTT.